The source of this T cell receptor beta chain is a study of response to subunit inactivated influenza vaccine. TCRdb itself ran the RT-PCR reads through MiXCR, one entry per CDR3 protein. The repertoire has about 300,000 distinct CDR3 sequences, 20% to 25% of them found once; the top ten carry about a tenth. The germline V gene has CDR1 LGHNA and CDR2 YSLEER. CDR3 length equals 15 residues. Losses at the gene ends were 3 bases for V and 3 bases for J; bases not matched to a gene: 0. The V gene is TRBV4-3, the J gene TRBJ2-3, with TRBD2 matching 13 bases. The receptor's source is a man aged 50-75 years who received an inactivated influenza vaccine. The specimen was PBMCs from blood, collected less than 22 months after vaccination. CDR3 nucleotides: TGCGCCAGCAGCCAGGGACTAGCGGGGACAGATACGCAGTATTTT. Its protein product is CASSQGLAGTDTQYF.